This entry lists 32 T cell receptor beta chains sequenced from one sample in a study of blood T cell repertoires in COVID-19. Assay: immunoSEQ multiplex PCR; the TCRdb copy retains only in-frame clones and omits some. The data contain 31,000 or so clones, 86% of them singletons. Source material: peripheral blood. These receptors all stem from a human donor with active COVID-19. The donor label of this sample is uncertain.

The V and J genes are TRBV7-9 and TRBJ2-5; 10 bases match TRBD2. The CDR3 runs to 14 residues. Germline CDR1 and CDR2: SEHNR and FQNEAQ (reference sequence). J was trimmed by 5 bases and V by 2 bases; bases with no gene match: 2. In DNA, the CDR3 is TGTGCCAGCAGCTTAACAGCGGGGGGGGAGACCCAGTACTTC. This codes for CASSLTAGGETQYF.

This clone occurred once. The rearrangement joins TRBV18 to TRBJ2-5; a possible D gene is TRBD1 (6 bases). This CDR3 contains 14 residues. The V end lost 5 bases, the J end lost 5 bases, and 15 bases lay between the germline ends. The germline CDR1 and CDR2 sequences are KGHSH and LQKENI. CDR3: CASSAIQGVETQYF. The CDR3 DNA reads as TGTGCCAGCTCAGCGATACAGGGTGTGGAGACCCAGTACTTC.

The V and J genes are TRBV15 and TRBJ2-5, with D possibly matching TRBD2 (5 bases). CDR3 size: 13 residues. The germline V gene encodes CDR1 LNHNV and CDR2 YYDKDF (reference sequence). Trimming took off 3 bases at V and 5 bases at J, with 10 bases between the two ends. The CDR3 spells CATSSGNRETQYF. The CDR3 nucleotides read TGTGCCACCAGCAGCGGGAATAGGGAGACCCAGTACTTC.

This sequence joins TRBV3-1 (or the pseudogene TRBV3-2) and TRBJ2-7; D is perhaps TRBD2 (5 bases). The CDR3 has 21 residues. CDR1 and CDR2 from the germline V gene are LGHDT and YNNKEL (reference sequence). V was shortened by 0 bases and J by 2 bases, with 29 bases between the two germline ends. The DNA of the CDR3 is TGTGCCAGCAGCCAAGAGACCCGGAGACCTATCTCTCTAGCATACGCCTACGAGCAGTACTTC. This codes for CASSQETRRPISLAYAYEQYF.

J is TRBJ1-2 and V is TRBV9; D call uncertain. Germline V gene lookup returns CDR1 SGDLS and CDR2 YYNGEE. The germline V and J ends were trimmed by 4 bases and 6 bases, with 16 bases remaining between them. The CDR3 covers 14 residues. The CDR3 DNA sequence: TGTGCCAGCAGCCCCGAGGAGGAGTGGAATGGCTACACCTTC. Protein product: CASSPEEEWNGYTF.

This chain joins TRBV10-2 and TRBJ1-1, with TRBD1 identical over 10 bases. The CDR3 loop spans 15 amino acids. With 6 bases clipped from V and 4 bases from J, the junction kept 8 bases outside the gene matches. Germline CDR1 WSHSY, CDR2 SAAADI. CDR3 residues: CASSRTGGLGTEAFF. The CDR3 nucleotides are TGCGCCAGCAGCCGGACAGGGGGGCTCGGCACTGAAGCTTTCTTT.

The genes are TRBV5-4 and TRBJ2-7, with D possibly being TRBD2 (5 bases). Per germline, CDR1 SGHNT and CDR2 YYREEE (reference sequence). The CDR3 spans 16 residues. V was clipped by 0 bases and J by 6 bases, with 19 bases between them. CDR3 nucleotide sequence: TGTGCCAGCAGCTTGGCGGTCGGACTTTCTAGTTCCGAGCAGTACTTC. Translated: CASSLAVGLSSSEQYF.

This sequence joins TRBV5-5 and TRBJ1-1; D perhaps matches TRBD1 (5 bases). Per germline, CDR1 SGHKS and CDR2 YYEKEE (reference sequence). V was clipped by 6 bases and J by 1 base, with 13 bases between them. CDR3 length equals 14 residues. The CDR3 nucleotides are TGTGCCAGCAAAGGTAGGCAGGGGAACACTGAAGCTTTCTTT. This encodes CASKGRQGNTEAFF.

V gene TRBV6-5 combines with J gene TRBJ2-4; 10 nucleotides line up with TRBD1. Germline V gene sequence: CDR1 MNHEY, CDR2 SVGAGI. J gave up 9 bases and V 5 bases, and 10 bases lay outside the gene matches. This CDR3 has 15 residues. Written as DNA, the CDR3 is TGTGCCAGCAGTCTAGACAGGGGGCAAGGATCCATTCAGTACTTC. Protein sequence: CASSLDRGQGSIQYF.

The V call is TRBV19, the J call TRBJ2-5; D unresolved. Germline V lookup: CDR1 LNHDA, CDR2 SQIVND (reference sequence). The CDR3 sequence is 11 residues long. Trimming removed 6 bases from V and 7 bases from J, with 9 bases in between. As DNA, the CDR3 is TGTGCCAGTAGGGAAACGGGGACCCAGTACTTC. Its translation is CASRETGTQYF.

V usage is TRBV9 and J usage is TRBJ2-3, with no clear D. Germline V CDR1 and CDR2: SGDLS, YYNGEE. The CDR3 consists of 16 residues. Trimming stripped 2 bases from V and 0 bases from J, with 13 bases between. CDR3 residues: CASSVLVGISTDTQYF. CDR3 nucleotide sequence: TGTGCCAGCAGCGTCCTAGTTGGCATCAGCACAGATACGCAGTATTTT.

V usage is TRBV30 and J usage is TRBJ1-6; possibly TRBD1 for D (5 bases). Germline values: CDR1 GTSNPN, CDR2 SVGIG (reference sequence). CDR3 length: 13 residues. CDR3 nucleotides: TGTGCTCACTCGGACACAGATTCGGCCCCCCTCCACTTT. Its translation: CAHSDTDSAPLHF.

The CDR3 bases are TGTGCCAGCACCGGGGAGGGCTACGAGCAGTACTTC. It translates to CASTGEGYEQYF. The gene calls are TRBV6-5 and TRBJ2-7; 7 bases are a match to TRBD2. After removal of 7 bases from V and 3 bases from J, the junction contained 3 bases not matched to a gene. CDR3 length: 12 residues. Germline lookup yields CDR1 MNHEY and CDR2 SVGAGI.

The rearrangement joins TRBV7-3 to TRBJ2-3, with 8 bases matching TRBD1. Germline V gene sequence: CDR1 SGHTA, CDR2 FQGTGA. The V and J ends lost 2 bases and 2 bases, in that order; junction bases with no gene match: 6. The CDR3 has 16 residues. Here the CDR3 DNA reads TGTGCCAGCAGCTTAGACAGGGGAGGCGTCACAGATACGCAGTATTTT. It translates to CASSLDRGGVTDTQYF.

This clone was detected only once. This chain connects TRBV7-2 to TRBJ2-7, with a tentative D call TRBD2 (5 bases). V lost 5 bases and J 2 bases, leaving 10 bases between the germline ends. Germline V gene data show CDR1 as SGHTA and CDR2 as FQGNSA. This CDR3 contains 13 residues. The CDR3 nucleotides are TGTGCCAGCAGCGACACCGGGGCCTACGAGCAGTACTTC. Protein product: CASSDTGAYEQYF.

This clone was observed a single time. CDR3 in amino acids: CASSPGGNYGYTF. CDR3 bases: TGCGCCAGCAGCCCCGGGGGGAACTATGGCTACACCTTC. The chain employs TRBV5-1 and TRBJ1-2, with D maybe TRBD1 (5 bases). The CDR3 has 13 amino acids. V shed 4 bases and J shed 2 bases, with 9 bases lying between them. CDR1 is SGHRS and CDR2 is YFSETQ in the germline V gene.

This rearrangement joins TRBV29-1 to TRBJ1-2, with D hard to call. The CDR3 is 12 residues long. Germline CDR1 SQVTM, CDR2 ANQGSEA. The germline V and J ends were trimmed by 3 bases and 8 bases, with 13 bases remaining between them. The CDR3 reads CSVERAREGYTF. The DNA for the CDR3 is TGCAGCGTTGAGAGGGCTCGGGAAGGCTACACCTTC.

DNA for the CDR3: TGTGCCAGCAGACCGGGACTAGCGGGAGGGGGTCGACAGTTCTTC. Translated: CASRPGLAGGGRQFF. The chain combines TRBV28 with TRBJ2-1, with 16 nucleotides matching TRBD2. J was trimmed by 13 bases and V by 6 bases; bases with no gene match: 9. Per germline, CDR1 MDHEN and CDR2 SYDVKM. The CDR3 has 15 residues.

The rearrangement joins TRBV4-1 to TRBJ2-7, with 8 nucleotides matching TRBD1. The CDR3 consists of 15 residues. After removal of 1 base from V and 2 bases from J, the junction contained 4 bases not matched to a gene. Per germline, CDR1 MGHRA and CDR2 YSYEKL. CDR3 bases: TGCGCCAGCAGCCAAGGACAGGGGACCCCCTACGAGCAGTACTTC. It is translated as CASSQGQGTPYEQYF.

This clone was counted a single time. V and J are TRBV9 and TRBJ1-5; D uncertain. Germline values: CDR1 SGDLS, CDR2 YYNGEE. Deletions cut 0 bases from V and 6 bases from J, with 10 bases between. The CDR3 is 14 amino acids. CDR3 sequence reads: CASSVGRGSQPQHF. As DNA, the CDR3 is TGTGCCAGCAGCGTAGGCCGGGGAAGTCAGCCCCAGCATTTT.

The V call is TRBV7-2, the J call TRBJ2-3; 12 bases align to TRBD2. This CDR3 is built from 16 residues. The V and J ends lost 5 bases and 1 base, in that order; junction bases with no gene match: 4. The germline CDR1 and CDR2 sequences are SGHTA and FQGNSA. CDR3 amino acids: CASSRGLAGRTDTQYF. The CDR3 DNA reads TGTGCCAGCAGCCGCGGACTAGCGGGGCGCACAGATACGCAGTATTTT.

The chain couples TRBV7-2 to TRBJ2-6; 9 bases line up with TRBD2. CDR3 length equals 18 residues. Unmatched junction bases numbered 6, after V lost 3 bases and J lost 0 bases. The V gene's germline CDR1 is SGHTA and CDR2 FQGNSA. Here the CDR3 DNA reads TGTGCCAGCAGCTTGAGCGGGGGGCCCATCTCTGGGGCCAACGTCCTGACTTTC. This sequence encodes CASSLSGGPISGANVLTF.

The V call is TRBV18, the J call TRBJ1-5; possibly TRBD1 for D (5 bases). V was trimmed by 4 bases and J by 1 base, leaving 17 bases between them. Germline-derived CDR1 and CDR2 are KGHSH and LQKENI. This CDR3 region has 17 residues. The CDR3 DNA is TGTGCCAGCTCACACTCACTCCCAGGGATCAGCAATCAGCCCCAGCATTTT. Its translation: CASSHSLPGISNQPQHF.

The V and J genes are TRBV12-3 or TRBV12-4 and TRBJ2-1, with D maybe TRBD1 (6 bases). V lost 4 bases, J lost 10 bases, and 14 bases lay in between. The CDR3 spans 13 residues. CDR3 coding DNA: TGTGCCAGCAGTTCCCAGCTTGGGGGCGAGCAGTTCTTC. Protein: CASSSQLGGEQFF.

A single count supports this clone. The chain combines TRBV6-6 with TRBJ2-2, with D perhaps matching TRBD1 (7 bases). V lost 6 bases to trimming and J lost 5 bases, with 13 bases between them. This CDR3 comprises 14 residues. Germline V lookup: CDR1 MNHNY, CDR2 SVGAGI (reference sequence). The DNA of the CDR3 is TGTGCCAGCAGCCGGGACAGCGGGACCGGGGAGCTGTTTTTT. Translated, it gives CASSRDSGTGELFF.

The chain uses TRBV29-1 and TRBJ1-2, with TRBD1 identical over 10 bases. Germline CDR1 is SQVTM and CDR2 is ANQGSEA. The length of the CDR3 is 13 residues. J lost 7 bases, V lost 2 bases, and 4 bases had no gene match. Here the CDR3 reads CSVERQGAAGYTF. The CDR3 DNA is TGCAGCGTTGAACGACAGGGGGCTGCTGGCTACACCTTC.

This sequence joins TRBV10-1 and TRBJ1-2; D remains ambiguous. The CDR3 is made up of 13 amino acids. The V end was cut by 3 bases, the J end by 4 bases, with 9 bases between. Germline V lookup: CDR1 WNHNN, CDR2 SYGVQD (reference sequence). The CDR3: CASSDPNGYGYTF. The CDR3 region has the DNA TGCGCCAGCAGTGACCCGAACGGCTATGGCTACACCTTC.

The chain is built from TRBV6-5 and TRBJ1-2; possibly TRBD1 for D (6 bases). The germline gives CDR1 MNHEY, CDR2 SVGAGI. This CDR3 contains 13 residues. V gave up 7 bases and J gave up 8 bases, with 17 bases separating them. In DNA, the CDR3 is TGTGCCAGCACCGCTAGGGGGGGCGGCGGCTACACCTTC. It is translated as CASTARGGGGYTF.

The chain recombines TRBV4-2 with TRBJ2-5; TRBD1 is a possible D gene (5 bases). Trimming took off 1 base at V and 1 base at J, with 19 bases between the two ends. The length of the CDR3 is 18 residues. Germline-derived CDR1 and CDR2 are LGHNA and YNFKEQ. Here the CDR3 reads CASSQGRRSRQTQETQYF. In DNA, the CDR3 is TGTGCCAGCAGCCAAGGGCGGCGATCGCGACAGACCCAAGAGACCCAGTACTTC.

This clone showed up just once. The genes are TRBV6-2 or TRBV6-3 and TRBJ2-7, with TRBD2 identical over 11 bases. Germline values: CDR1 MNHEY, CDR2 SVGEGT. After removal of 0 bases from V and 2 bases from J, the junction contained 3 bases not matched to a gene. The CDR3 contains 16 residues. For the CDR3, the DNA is TGTGCCAGCAGTTACTCACTAGCGGGGGATACCTACGAGCAGTACTTC. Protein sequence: CASSYSLAGDTYEQYF.

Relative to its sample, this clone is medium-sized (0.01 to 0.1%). CDR3: CASSQIGQGNTEAFF. The CDR3 DNA sequence: TGTGCCAGCAGCCAAATCGGACAGGGGAACACTGAAGCTTTCTTT. This chain connects TRBV3-1 (or the pseudogene TRBV3-2) to TRBJ1-1; 8 nucleotides align to TRBD1. The CDR3 extends over 15 amino acids. CDR1 and CDR2 (germline): LGHDT, YNNKEL (reference sequence). J gave up 1 base and V 2 bases, and 3 bases lay outside the gene matches.

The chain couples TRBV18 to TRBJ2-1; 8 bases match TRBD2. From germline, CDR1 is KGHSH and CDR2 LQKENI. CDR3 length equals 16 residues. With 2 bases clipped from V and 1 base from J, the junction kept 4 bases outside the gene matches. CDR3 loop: CASSPMAGGSYNEQFF. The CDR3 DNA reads TGTGCCAGCTCACCAATGGCGGGGGGTTCCTACAATGAGCAGTTCTTC.